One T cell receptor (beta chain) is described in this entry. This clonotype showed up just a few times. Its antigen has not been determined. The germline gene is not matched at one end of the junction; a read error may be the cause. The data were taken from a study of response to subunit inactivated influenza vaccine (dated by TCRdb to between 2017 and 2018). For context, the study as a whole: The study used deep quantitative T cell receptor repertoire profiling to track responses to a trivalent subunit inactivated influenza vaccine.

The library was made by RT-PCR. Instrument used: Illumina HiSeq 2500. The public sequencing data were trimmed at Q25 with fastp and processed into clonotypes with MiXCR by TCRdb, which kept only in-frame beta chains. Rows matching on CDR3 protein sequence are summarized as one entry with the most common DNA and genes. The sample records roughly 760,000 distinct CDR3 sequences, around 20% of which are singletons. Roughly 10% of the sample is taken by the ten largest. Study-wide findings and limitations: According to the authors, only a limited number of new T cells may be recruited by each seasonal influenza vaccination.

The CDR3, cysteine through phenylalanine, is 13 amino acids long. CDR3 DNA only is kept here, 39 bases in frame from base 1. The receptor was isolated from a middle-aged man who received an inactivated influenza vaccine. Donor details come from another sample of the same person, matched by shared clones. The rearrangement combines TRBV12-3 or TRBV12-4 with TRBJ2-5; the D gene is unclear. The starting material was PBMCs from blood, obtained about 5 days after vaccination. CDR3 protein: CARSLNGQETQYF. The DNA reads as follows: TGTGCCAGAAGTTTGAACGGCCAAGAGACCCAGTACTTC.